This section outlines one T cell receptor beta chain sequence together with its context. This clone was observed a handful of times. The clone's antigen remains unknown. Base quality data are lacking; no much larger clone is found one base away. The data stem from a study of blood T cell repertoires in COVID-19 (dated by TCRdb to 2020 to 2022). In the study overall: Samples from collaborators originated in the United States, Italy and Spain and spanned both the acute and convalescent phases of COVID-19. The material from the prospective study consisted of cDNA or gDNA derived from T cells, B-cell-depleted T cells, or PBMCs. The dataset comprised deeply sampled blood TCRbeta repertoires from subjects exposed to, actively infected with, or recovered from COVID-19. The repertoires were released in a freely available public database meant as a resource for research on the immune response to SARS-CoV-2. Samples were obtained from the ongoing ImmuneRACE study (first 160 participants) and from 1,254 subjects provided by 6 global collaborators. The sample metadata nearly always contained a de-identified subject ID, COVID-19 status, age in years and sex. Where available, HLA class I and class II types were obtained from metadata supplied by the sample provider rather than from assay-based typing. Here is what the overall study found, with its caveats: How much clinical and demographic metadata was included differed by source and by participant, and the metadata was provided uncurated.

Enrolling through a virtual design, the prospective study's participants ranged in age from roughly 18 to 89 years and lived across around 25 United States geographic areas. Cohort assignment in the prospective study relied on participant-reported clinical history from a screening survey and a study questionnaire. Exposed participants had been in contact with someone with a PCR-confirmed or clinician-diagnosed COVID-19 case within 2 weeks of study entry. Mobile phlebotomists in the prospective study collected whole blood, serum and a nasopharyngeal or oropharyngeal swab from every participant. Over an approximately 2-month period, participants in the prospective study had the option of providing additional blood draws and questionnaires. Blood samples from the prospective study were shipped frozen or at room temperature prior to DNA extraction. The immunoSEQ Assay, a bias-controlled multiplex PCR, was used to amplify TCRbeta CDR3 regions from genomic DNA. The source study handled its data this way. Nucleated cell counts per sample were estimated from amplification of reference gene primers within the assay. To quantify the absolute abundance of each unique TCRbeta CDR3 rearrangement, sequence reads were collapsed and filtered. For each sample, productive Simpson clonality was calculated by taking the square root of Simpson's diversity index across productive rearrangements. Held by TCRdb, this immuneACCESS table contains in-frame sequences only and omits some clones. Under half of the omission traces to an unresolved V gene where checked; the cause of the rest is unknown. V, J and clone size derive from that table, while D and trimming were established from the DNA sequence. The sample table holds roughly 430,000 clones, of which approximately 91% were seen once. The ten most abundant clones make up less than 1.5% of the sample.

Sequences LNHDA (CDR1) and SQIVND (CDR2) are obtained from the germline V gene (reference sequence). The CDR3 goes from the cysteine to the phenylalanine over 14 residues. The retained sequence is limited to the CDR3, 42 bases, with the frame set at the first base. After removal of 7 bases from V and 7 bases from J, the junction retains 9 bases not matched to a gene. The receptor comes from a woman between 18 and 29 years old who had been exposed to COVID-19. Sequenced: PBMCs or T cells enriched from blood (not recorded which). The rearranged segments are TRBV19 and TRBJ1-2; TRBD1 fits 10 bases in the junction. The bases read TGTGCCAGTACCTGGACAGGGGGAGATAGTGGCTACACCTTC. Its coded protein is CASTWTGGDSGYTF.